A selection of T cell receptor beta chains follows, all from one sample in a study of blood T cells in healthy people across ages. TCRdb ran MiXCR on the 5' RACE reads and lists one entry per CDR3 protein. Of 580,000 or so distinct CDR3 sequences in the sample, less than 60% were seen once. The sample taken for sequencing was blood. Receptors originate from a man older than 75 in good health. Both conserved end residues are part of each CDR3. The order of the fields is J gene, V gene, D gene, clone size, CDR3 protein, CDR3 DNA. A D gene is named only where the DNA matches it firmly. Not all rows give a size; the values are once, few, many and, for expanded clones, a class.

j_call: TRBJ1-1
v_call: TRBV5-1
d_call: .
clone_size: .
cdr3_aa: CASSLGAGRSGDNTEAFF
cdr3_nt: TGCGCCAGCAGCTTGGGTGCAGGGCGATCCGGGGATAACACTGAAGCTTTCTTT

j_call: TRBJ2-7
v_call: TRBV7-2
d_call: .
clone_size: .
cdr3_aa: CASSLVGGGRSYEQYF
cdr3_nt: TGTGCCAGCAGCTTAGTAGGCGGCGGACGCTCCTACGAGCAGTACTTC

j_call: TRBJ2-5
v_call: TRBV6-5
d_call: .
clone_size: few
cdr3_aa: CASSYKAPGTQYF
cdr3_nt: TGTGCCAGCAGTTACAAGGCTCCAGGGACCCAGTACTTC

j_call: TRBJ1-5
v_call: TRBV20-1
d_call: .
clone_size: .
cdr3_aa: CSTKTARSDQPQHF
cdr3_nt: TGCAGTACGAAAACCGCCCGAAGTGATCAGCCCCAGCATTTT

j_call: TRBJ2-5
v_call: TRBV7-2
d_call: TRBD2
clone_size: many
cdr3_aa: CASRQTSGRGETQYF
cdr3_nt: TGTGCCAGCAGGCAGACTAGCGGGAGAGGAGAGACCCAGTACTTC

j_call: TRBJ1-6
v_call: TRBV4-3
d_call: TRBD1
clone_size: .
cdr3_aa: CASSLRTGGNSPLHF
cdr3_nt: TGCGCCAGCAGCTTACGGACAGGGGGGAATTCACCCCTCCACTTT

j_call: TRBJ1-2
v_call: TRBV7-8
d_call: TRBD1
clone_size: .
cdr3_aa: CASSLAVWDRGQYGYTF
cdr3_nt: TGTGCCAGCAGCTTAGCCGTCTGGGACAGGGGGCAATATGGCTACACCTTC

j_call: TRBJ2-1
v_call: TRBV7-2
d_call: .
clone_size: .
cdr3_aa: CASSLTLASDTQFF
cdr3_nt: TGTGCCAGCAGCTTAACGCTAGCTTCAGATACGCAGTTCTTC

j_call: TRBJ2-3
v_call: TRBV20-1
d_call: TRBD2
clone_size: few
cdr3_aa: CSAVSAGGGTDTQYF
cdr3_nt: TGCAGTGCCGTATCAGCGGGAGGAGGCACAGATACGCAGTATTTT

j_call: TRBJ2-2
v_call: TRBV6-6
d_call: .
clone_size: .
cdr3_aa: CASSYAVVRPQGELFF
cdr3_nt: TGTGCCAGCAGTTACGCGGTAGTGCGGCCGCAAGGGGAGCTGTTTTTT

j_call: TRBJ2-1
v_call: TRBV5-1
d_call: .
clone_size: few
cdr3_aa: CASSLLVNEQFF
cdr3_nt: TGCGCCAGCAGCTTGCTTGTTAATGAGCAGTTCTTC

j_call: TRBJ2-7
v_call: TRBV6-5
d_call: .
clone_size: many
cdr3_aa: CASTGGLHYEQYF
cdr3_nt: TGTGCCAGCACCGGAGGCCTCCATTACGAGCAGTACTTC

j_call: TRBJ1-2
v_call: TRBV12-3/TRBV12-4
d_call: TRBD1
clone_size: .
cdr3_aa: CASSLGRGTGYGYTF
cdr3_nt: TGTGCCAGCAGTTTAGGTCGTGGGACAGGGTATGGCTACACCTTC

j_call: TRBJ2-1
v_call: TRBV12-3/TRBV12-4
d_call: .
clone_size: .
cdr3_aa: CASSKGVSDEQFF
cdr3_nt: TGTGCCAGCAGTAAAGGGGTCTCGGATGAGCAGTTCTTC

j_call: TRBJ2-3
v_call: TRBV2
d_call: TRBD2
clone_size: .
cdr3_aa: CASAGLAGTDTQYF
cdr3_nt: TGTGCCAGCGCAGGACTAGCGGGCACAGATACGCAGTATTTT

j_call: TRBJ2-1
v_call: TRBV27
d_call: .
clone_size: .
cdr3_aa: CASSFKGSPYNEQFF
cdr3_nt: TGTGCCAGCAGTTTTAAGGGATCACCCTACAATGAGCAGTTCTTC

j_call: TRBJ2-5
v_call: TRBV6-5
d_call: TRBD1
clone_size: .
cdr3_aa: CASQGSTGDNEQYF
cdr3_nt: TGTGCCAGCCAAGGGAGTACAGGGGACAATGAGCAGTACTTC

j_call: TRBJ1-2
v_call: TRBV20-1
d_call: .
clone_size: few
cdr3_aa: CSAPVGPVGGYTF
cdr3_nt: TGCAGTGCGCCGGTCGGCCCAGTGGGCGGCTACACCTTC

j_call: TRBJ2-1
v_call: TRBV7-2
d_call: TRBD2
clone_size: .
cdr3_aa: CASRPTSGRNNEQFF
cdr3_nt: TGTGCCAGCAGGCCGACTAGCGGCAGAAACAATGAGCAGTTCTTC

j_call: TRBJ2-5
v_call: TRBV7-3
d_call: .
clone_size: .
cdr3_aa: CASSSEGISRETQYF
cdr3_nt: TGTGCCAGCAGCTCGGAAGGGATAAGTAGAGAGACCCAGTACTTC

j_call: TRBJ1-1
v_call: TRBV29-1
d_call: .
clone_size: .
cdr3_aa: CSGQTEGNTEAFF
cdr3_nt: TGCAGCGGACAGACAGAGGGGAACACTGAAGCTTTCTTT

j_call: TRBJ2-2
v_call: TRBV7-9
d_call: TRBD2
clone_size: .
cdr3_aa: CASKAGGPYGELFF
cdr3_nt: TGTGCCAGCAAGGCGGGAGGGCCGTACGGGGAGCTGTTTTTT

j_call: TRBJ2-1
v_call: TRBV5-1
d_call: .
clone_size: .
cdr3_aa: CTSKELAATISEQFF
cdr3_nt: TGCACCAGCAAGGAGCTAGCCGCAACAATCAGTGAGCAGTTCTTC

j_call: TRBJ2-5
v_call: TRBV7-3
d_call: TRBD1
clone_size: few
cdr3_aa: CASSRQGVGQETQYF
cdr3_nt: TGTGCCAGCAGCCGACAGGGGGTCGGTCAAGAGACCCAGTACTTC

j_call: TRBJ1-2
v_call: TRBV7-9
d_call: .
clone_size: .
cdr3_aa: CASSPMSVTTYGYTF
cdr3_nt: TGTGCCAGCAGCCCTATGTCAGTCACTACCTATGGCTACACCTTC

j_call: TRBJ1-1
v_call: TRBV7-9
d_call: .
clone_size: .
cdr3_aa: CASSFDGPNTEAFF
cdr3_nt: TGTGCCAGCAGCTTTGACGGTCCGAACACTGAAGCTTTCTTT

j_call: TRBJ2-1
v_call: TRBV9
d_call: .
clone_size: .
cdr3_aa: CASSVGRSGGSYNEQFF
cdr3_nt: TGTGCCAGCAGCGTAGGTCGTAGCGGAGGCTCCTACAATGAGCAGTTCTTC

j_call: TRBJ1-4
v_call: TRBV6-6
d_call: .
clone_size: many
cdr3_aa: CASSEYEKLFF
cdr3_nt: TGTGCCAGCAGTGAATATGAAAAACTGTTTTTT

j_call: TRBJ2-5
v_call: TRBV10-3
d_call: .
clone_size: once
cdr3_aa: CATSEMVEGETQYF
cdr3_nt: TGTGCCACCAGTGAGATGGTTGAGGGGGAGACCCAGTACTTC

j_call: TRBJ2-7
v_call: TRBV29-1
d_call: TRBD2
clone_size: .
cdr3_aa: CSVATAGGTVGEQYF
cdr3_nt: TGCAGCGTTGCTACGGCGGGGGGGACAGTTGGCGAGCAGTACTTC

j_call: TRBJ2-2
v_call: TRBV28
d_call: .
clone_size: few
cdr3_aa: CASTRGDSNTGELFF
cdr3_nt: TGTGCCAGCACCCGAGGGGATTCGAACACCGGGGAGCTGTTTTTT

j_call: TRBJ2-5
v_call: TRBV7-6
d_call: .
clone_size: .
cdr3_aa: CASSLSGENAYNEQYF
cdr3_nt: TGTGCCAGCAGCCTTTCCGGGGAAAACGCCTACAATGAGCAGTACTTC

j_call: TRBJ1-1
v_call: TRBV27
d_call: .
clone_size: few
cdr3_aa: CASSDRPLNTEAFF
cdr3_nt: TGTGCCAGCAGTGACAGGCCCCTGAACACTGAAGCTTTCTTT